This entry is about one T cell receptor beta chain. The CDR3 is cut off 3 residues early in the read; its end comes from the germline J gene. Between the trimmed V and J ends, which lost 6 bases and 5 bases, there was a span of 10 bases. From germline, CDR1 is LNHDA and CDR2 SQIVND (reference sequence). There are 13 residues in the CDR3. The entry originates in a study of Tregs in tolerant kidney transplant recipients. CD4+CD25+CD127- Tregs, CD4+CD25- non-Tregs, CD4 and CD8 cells were sorted. Generated by immunoSEQ multiplex PCR, the TCRdb table keeps only in-frame clones and is missing some. Listed are under 55,000 clones; about 0.83% falls within the top ten.

The J gene is TRBJ2-2, the V gene TRBV19, with D tentatively TRBD2 (6 bases). The sequence came from a human donor who received a combined kidney and bone marrow transplant. Sequences were derived from CD4+ T cells from blood, sampled before the transplant. CDR3 protein: CASSYRGTGELFF. CDR3 DNA, as far as it was read: TGTGCCAGTAGCTATCGGGGGACCGGGGAG.